This T cell receptor beta chain was recovered during a study of blood T cell repertoires in COVID-19. Looking at the study overall: From T cells, B-cell-depleted T cells, or PBMCs came the material, which was cDNA or gDNA.

Methods used by the authors: Counts of nucleated cells, estimated from reference gene primer amplification, were obtained. Sequencing used immunoSEQ multiplex PCR; TCRdb keeps in-frame clones, though not all of them. From that table come the V and J calls and clone size; the DNA was used to work out D and trimming. This sample has more than 100,000 clones; 85% occur once, and the top ten carry 11%. CDR1 is KGHDR, CDR2 SFDVKD, per germline. This CDR3 is built from 13 residues. V was pared by 5 bases and J by 6 bases, with 13 bases between. The chain carries TRBV24-1 and TRBJ2-7; D call uncertain. Sequenced: peripheral blood. The sequence was obtained from a man at least 80 years old with acute or convalescent COVID-19. CDR3 coding DNA: TGTGCCACCAGTGCCCCCGCAGAGGCCGAGCAGTACTTC. Its protein product is CATSAPAEAEQYF.